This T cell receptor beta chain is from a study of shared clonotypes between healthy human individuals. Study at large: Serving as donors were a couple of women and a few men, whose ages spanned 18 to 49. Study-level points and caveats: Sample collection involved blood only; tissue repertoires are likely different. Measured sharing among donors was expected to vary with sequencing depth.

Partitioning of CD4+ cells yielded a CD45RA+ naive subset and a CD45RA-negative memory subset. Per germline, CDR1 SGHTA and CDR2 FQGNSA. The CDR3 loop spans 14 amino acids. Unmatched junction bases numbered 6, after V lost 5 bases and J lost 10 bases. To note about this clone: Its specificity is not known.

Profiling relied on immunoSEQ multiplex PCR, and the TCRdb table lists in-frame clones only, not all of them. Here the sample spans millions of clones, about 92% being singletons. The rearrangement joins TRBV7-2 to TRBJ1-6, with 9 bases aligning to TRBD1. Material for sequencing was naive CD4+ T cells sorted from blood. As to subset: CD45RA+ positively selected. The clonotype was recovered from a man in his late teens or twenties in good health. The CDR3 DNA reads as TGTGCCAGCAGCGAACAGGGGGCCGACTCACCCCTCCACTTT. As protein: CASSEQGADSPLHF.